This entry concerns a single T cell receptor beta chain. These data are taken from a study of shared clonotypes between healthy human individuals. Looked up from germline, CDR1 is SEHNR and CDR2 is FQNEAQ (reference sequence). V shed 5 bases and J shed 5 bases, with 19 bases lying between them. The CDR3 contains 16 residues. Sequencing used immunoSEQ multiplex PCR; TCRdb keeps in-frame clones, though not all of them. Of about 110,000 clones listed, roughly 70% are singletons. The clonotype originates from a woman aged 30 to 39 in good health. V usage is TRBV7-9 and J usage is TRBJ2-1, with D possibly TRBD1 on 5 matching bases. Sequenced: memory CD8+ T cells sorted from blood. Regarding subset: CD45RO+ cells pooled with CCR7-negative TemRA cells. The CDR3 DNA sequence: TGTGCCAGCAGCGGCAAGACCCTTTTGGGGCACAATGAGCAGTTCTTC. The encoded protein is CASSGKTLLGHNEQFF.